The clone carrying this T cell receptor (beta chain) appeared a single time. What it recognizes is unknown. The use of a sample-barcoded 5' primer and a J-beta primer mix characterized a second PCR of about 7 to 12 cycles. TCRdb called the 5' RACE reads again in MiXCR, with one record for every CDR3 protein. In the table there are fewer than 700,000 distinct CDR3 sequences, roughly 43% of which are singletons. Every sample had a minimum of 6.5 million PBMCs isolated. This sample is part of a study of blood T cells in healthy people across ages. Findings of the study overall: In long-lived donors, naive CD4+ cell counts and diversity exceeded those of aged donors. Naive and antigen-experienced cells were not separated, limiting conclusive comparison.

This receptor was identified in a man aged 80 or over in good health. The sequencing sample was made of blood.

The CDR3 bases are TGTGCCAGCAGCCAAGCTTCTAGCGGGAGAGTAAGGGATACGCAGTATTTT. Protein sequence: CASSQASSGRVRDTQYF. V usage is TRBV3-1 and J usage is TRBJ2-3, with 10 bases matching TRBD2. The V segment lost 1 base and the J segment 6 bases; nucleotides outside the gene matches: 10. The germline CDR1 and CDR2 sequences are LGHDT and YNNKEL (reference sequence). The CDR3 has 17 residues.